This T cell receptor beta chain was recovered during a study of blood T cell repertoires in COVID-19 (dated by TCRdb to 2018 to 2020). At the level of the whole study: Collaborator samples came from the United States, Italy and Spain and covered acute and convalescent phases of COVID-19. Deeply sampled blood TCRbeta repertoires from subjects exposed to, actively infected with, or recovered from COVID-19 were included in the dataset. Nearly every sample came with metadata listing a de-identified subject ID, COVID-19 status, age in years and sex. Samples came from the ongoing ImmuneRACE study (first 160 participants) plus 1,254 subjects from 6 global collaborators. The material from the prospective study consisted of cDNA or gDNA derived from T cells, B-cell-depleted T cells, or PBMCs. Where available, HLA class I and class II types were obtained from metadata supplied by the sample provider rather than from assay-based typing. The repertoires were released in a freely available public database meant as a resource for research on the immune response to SARS-CoV-2.

TCRbeta CDR3 regions were amplified from genomic DNA by means of the immunoSEQ Assay, a bias-controlled multiplex PCR. Regarding the original processing steps: Nucleated cell counts per sample were estimated from amplification of reference gene primers within the assay. Sequence reads were collapsed and filtered to measure the absolute abundance of every unique TCRbeta CDR3 rearrangement. Productive Simpson clonality was computed per sample as the square root of Simpson's diversity index over productive rearrangements. The immuneACCESS repertoire file appears here via TCRdb, limited to in-frame rearrangements. These files lack a portion of the clones; in checked studies, under half of the deficit traces to unresolved V genes, and the cause of the others is not known. The V and J calls and clone size were taken over from that table, and D and trimming were inferred from the DNA. This sample gives under 45,000 clones in total; 83% of them show up just once. Less than 45% of the sample rests with the top ten.

Worth noting for this clone: Its antigen remains unidentified. The sample holds no much larger clone one base away, and base qualities are not on file.

Collaborating institutions collected whole blood in K2EDTA tubes following their own protocols. Collaborator samples were shipped for TCRbeta analysis as frozen whole blood, isolated PBMCs, or DNA extracted from either sample type. Overall study results and their limits: The amount of clinical and demographic metadata varied by source and participant and was provided uncurated.

The germline V gene provides CDR1 SGDLS and CDR2 YYNGEE. V trim: 0 bases; J trim: 5 bases; unmatched bases: 4. CDR3 length: 15 amino acids, cysteine to phenylalanine. Left in the record is the CDR3 DNA by itself, 45 bases read in frame from the first base. The chain joins TRBV9 to TRBJ1-5; 8 junctional bases match TRBD1. The source material was peripheral blood. The sequence was obtained from a woman over 75 with active or convalescent COVID-19. The base sequence is TGTGCCAGCAGCGTAGGCGGACAGGGTCATCAGCCCCAGCATTTT. The resulting protein is CASSVGGQGHQPQHF.